This entry is about one T cell receptor beta chain. Methods used by the authors: Amplification of reference gene primers was used by the study to estimate nucleated cell counts. The data were produced by immunoSEQ multiplex PCR, yet TCRdb's version contains in-frame clones alone and is incomplete. The V and J calls and clone size were taken over from that table, and D and trimming were inferred from the DNA. The table records 110,000 or so clones, 88% of them present only once. The ends lost 4 bases at V and 8 bases at J; junction bases unmatched: 13. Looked up from germline, CDR1 is KGHDR and CDR2 is SFDVKD. CDR3 length: 17 residues. The data derive from a study of blood T cell repertoires in COVID-19. Background on the study: The study drew acute and convalescent COVID-19 samples from the United States, Italy and Spain. Sources were T cells, B-cell-depleted T cells, or PBMCs; the material itself was cDNA or gDNA.

The source is a woman in her 70s who had recovered from COVID-19. The sequencing input was peripheral blood. The chain couples TRBV24-1 to TRBJ2-1; TRBD1 agrees at 10 bases. The CDR3, as DNA: TGTGCCACCAGTGACCCGCTCCGGGACAGGGGCCTTCATGAGCAGTTCTTC. Its protein product is CATSDPLRDRGLHEQFF.